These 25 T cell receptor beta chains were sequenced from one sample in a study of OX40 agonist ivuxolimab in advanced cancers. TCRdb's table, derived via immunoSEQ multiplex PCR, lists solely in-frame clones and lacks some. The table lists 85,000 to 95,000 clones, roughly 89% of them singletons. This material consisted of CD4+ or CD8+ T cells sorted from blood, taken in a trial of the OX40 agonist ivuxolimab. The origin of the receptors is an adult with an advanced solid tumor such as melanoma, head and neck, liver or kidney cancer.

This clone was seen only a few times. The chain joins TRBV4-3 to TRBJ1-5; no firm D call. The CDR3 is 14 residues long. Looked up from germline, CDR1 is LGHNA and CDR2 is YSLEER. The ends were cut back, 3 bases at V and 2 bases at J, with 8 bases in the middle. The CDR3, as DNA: TGCGCCAGCAGCCAGGGATGGGGCAATCAGCCCCAGCATTTT. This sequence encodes CASSQGWGNQPQHF.

CDR3 sequence reads: CATSRYPLGSGNTIYF. In nucleotides, the CDR3 is TGTGCCACCAGCAGATACCCCTTGGGGTCTGGAAACACCATATATTTT. The V gene is TRBV15, the J gene TRBJ1-3; D unclear. CDR1 and CDR2 from the germline V gene are LNHNV and YYDKDF (reference sequence). The V gene lost 2 bases and the J gene lost 1 base, with 12 bases spanning the gap. This CDR3 comprises 16 residues.

DNA of the CDR3: TGTGCCATCAGTGCTCGAACTAGCGGGGGCCTCTCTGATCGGGATACGCAGTATTTT. This sequence encodes CAISARTSGGLSDRDTQYF. This chain links TRBV10-3 with TRBJ2-3; 11 nucleotides match TRBD2. Germline V CDR1 and CDR2: ENHRY, SYGVKD. The CDR3 runs to 19 residues. J gave up 6 bases and V 4 bases, and 18 bases lay outside the gene matches.

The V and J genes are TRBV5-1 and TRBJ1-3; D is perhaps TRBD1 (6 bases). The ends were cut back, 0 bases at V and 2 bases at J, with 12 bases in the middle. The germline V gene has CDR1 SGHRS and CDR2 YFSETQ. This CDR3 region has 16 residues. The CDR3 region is CASSLEGGGTGNTIYF. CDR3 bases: TGCGCCAGCAGCTTGGAAGGAGGGGGGACTGGAAACACCATATATTTT.

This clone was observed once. The CDR3 DNA sequence: TGTGCCAGCAGCTTATCAGGCAGAATGAGCAATCAGCCCCAGCATTTT. Translating it yields CASSLSGRMSNQPQHF. This rearrangement joins TRBV7-8 to TRBJ1-5; D is uncertain. The CDR3 extends over 16 amino acids. CDR1 and CDR2 from the germline V gene are SGHVS and FQNEAQ. The germline V and J ends were trimmed by 2 bases and 1 base, with 12 bases remaining between them.

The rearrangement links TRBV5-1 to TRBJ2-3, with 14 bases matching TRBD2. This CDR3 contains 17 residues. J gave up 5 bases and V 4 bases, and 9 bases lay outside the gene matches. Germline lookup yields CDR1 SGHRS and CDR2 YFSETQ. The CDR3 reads CASSLRLAGGPLDTQYF. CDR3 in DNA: TGCGCCAGCAGCCTTCGACTAGCGGGGGGGCCCTTAGATACGCAGTATTTT. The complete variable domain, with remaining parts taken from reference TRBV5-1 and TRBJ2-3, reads KAGVTQTPRYLIKTRGQQVTLSCSPISGHRSVSWYQQTPGQGLQFLFEYFSETQRNKGNFPGRFSGRQFSNSRSEMNVSTLELGDSALYLCASSLRLAGGPLDTQYFGPGTRLTVL.

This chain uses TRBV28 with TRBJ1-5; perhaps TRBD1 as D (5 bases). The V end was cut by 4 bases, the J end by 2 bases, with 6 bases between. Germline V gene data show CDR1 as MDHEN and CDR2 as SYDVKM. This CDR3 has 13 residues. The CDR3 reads CASSSGGNQPQHF. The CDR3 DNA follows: TGTGCCAGCAGTTCGGGGGGCAATCAGCCCCAGCATTTT.

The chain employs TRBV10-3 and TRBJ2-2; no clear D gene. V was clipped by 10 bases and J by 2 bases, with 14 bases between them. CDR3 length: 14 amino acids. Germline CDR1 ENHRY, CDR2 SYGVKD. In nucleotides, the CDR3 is TGTGCCACCCGGCCTACAAGTAACACCGGGGAGCTGTTTTTT. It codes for CATRPTSNTGELFF.

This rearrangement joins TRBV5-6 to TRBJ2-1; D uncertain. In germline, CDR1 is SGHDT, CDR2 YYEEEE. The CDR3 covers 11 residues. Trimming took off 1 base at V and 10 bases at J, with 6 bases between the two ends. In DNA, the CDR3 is TGTGCCAGCAGCTTGAACTCCGAGCAGTTCTTC. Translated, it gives CASSLNSEQFF.

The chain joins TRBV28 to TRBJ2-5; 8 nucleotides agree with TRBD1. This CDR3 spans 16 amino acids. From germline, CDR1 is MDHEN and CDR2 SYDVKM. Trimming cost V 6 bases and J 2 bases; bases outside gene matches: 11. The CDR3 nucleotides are TGTGCCAGCAGCCTCCCCGGACAGGGATATCAAGAGACCCAGTACTTC. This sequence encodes CASSLPGQGYQETQYF.

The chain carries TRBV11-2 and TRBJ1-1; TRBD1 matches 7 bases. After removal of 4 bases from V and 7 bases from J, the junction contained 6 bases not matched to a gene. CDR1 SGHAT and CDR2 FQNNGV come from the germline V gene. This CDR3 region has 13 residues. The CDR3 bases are TGTGCCAGCAGCTATAACAGGGGAATTGAAGCTTTCTTT. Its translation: CASSYNRGIEAFF.

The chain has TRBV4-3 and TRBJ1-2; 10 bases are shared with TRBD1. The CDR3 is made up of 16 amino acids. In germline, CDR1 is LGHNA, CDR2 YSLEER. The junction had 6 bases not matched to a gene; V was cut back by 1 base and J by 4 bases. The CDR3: CASSQATGGVGYGYTF. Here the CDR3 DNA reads TGCGCCAGCAGCCAAGCGACAGGGGGCGTAGGCTATGGCTACACCTTC.

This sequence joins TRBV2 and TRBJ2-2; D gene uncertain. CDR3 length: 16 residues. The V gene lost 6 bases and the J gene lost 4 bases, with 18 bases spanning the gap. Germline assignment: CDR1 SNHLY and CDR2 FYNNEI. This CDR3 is CASRDLLVSITGELFF. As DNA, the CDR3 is TGTGCCAGCAGGGACCTACTGGTCTCCATCACCGGGGAGCTGTTTTTT.

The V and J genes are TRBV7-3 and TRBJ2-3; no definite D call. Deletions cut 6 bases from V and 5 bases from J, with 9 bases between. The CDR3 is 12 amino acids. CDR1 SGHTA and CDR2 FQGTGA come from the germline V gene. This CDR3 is CASSPGGDTQYF. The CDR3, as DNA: TGTGCCAGCAGTCCGGGCGGAGATACGCAGTATTTT. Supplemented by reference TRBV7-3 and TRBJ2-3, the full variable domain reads GAGVSQTPSNKVTEKGKYVELRCDPISGHTALYWYRQSLGQGPEFLIYFQGTGAADDSGLPNDRFFAVRPEGSVSTLKIQRTERGDSAVYLCASSPGGDTQYFGPGTRLTVL.

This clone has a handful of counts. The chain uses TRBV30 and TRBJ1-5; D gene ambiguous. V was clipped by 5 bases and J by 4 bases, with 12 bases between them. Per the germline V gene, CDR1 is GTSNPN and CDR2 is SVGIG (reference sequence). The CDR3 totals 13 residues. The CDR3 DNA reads TGTGCCTGGTCGGACGGAGAGAATCAGCCCCAGCATTTT. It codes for CAWSDGENQPQHF. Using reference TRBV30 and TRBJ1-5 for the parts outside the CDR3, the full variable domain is SQTIHQWPATLVQPVGSPLSLECTVEGTSNPNLYWYRQAAGRGLQLLFYSVGIGQISSEVPQNLSASRPQDRQFILSSKKLLLSDSGFYLCAWSDGENQPQHFGDGTRLSIL.

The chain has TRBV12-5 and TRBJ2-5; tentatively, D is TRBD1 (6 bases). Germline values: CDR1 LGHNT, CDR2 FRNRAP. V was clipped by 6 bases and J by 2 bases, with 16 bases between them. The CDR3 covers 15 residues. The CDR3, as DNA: TGTGCTAGTGGCCCCCGGGACACACCTCAAGAGACCCAGTACTTC. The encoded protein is CASGPRDTPQETQYF.

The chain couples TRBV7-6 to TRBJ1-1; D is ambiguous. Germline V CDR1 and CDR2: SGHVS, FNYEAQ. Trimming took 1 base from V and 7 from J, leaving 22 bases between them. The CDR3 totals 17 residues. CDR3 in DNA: TGTGCCAGCAGCTTAGAGCCCCTGGGTCCCGACCCTAGTGAAGCTTTCTTT. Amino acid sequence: CASSLEPLGPDPSEAFF.

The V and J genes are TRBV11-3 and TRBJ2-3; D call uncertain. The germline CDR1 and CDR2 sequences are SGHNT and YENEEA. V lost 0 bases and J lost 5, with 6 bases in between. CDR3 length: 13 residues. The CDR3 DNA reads TGTGCCAGCAGCTTAGAAGTGGGAGATACGCAGTATTTT. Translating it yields CASSLEVGDTQYF.

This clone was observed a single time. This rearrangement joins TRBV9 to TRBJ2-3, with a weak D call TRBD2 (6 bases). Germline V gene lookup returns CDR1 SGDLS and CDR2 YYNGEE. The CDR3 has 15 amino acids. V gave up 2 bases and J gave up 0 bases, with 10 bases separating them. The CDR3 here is CASSVPSGSTDTQYF. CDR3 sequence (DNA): TGTGCCAGCAGCGTTCCCAGCGGGAGCACAGATACGCAGTATTTT. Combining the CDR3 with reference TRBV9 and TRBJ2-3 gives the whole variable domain DSGVTQTPKHLITATGQRVTLRCSPRSGDLSVYWYQQSLDQGLQFLIQYYNGEERAKGNILERFSAQQFPDLHSELNLSSLELGDSALYFCASSVPSGSTDTQYFGPGTRLTVL.

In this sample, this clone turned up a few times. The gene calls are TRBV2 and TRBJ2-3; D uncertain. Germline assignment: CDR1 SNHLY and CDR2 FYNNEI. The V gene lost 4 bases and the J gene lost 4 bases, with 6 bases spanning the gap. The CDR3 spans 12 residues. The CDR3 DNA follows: TGTGCCAGCAGTGGCTTTGCAGATACGCAGTATTTT. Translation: CASSGFADTQYF.

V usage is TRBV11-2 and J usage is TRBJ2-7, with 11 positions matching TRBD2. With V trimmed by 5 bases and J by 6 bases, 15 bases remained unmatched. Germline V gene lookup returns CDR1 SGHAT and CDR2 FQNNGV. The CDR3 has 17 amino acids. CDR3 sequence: CASSHNSGRVPSGEQYF. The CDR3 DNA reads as TGTGCCAGCAGCCATAATAGCGGGAGGGTACCCTCGGGCGAGCAGTACTTC.

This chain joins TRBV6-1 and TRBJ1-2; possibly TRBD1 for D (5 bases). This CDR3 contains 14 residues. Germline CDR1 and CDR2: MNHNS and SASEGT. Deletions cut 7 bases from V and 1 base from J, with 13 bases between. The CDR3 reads CASTIRDGNYGYTF. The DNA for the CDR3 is TGTGCCAGCACTATAAGGGACGGTAACTATGGCTACACCTTC.

The CDR3 loop reads CASSIASGSSYNEQFF. The CDR3 region has the DNA TGTGCCAGTAGTATAGCTTCAGGGAGCTCCTACAATGAGCAGTTCTTC. The chain has TRBV19 and TRBJ2-1; D may correspond to TRBD1 or TRBD2 (5 bases each). CDR3 length equals 16 residues. V lost 1 base to trimming and J lost 0 bases, with 10 bases between them. Per the germline V gene, CDR1 is LNHDA and CDR2 is SQIVND (reference sequence).

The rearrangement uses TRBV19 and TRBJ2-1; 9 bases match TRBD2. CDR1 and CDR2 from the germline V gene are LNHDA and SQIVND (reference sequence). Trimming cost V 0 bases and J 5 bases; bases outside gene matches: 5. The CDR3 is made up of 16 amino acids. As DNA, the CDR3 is TGTGCCAGTAGTATAGACGTAGCGGGAGAAGACAATGAGCAGTTCTTC. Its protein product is CASSIDVAGEDNEQFF.

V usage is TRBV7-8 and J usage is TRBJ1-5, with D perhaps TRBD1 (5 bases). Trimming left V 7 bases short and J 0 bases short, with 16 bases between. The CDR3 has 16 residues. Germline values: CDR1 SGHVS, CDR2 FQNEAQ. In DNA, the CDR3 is TGTGCCAGCACTAGAGGGGCGGCCAATAGCAATCAGCCCCAGCATTTT. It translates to CASTRGAANSNQPQHF.